This paragraph reports one TCR beta chain. This entry comes from a study of blood T cell repertoires in COVID-19. Overall study: Collection of acute and convalescent COVID-19 samples took place in the United States, Italy and Spain.

Some clones are missing from TCRdb's copy, which holds only in-frame ones; the method was immunoSEQ multiplex PCR. This repertoire shows some 220,000 clones, 65% to 85% found once; its top ten account for around 5.9%. The material sequenced was peripheral blood. The clonotype was recovered from a human donor in a cohort sampled during active COVID-19.

The CDR3 coding sequence is TGTGCCAGCAGCCAGGGGAGGGGGGGTCTCTCCTACGAGCAGTACTTC. Its translation: CASSQGRGGLSYEQYF. The chain links TRBV7-2 to TRBJ2-7; D is possibly TRBD2 (7 bases). The CDR3 is made up of 16 amino acids. CDR1 is SGHTA and CDR2 is FQGNSA in the germline V gene. V gave up 5 bases and J gave up 0 bases, with 17 bases separating them.